This TCR beta chain is drawn from a study of blood T cell repertoires in COVID-19. Only in-frame clones appear in the TCRdb table, and some are missing; sequencing was by immunoSEQ multiplex PCR. The profile shows some 190,000 clones, around 88% of them singletons. Germline V lookup: CDR1 SGDLS, CDR2 YYNGEE. The CDR3 contains 15 residues. The V gene lost 1 base and the J gene lost 2 bases, with 10 bases spanning the gap. This TCR derives from a young man with active or convalescent COVID-19. Specimen: peripheral blood. The J gene is TRBJ2-1, the V gene TRBV9; D is possibly TRBD2 (5 bases). The CDR3 is CASSVITGTYNEQFF. CDR3 nucleotides: TGTGCCAGCAGCGTAATAACGGGAACCTACAATGAGCAGTTCTTC.